This TCR beta chain was identified during a study of PD-1 blockade in mismatch repair-deficient tumors. General observations from the study: Tumor-resident clones, often absent from pretreatment blood, expanded after pembrolizumab and then contracted.

CDR1 is SGHAT and CDR2 is FQNNGV in the germline V gene. This CDR3 comprises 14 residues. V gave up 10 bases and J gave up 0 bases; unmatched junction bases: 5. This clone was observed once. Its antigen remains unidentified. Sequenced by immunoSEQ multiplex PCR; TCRdb stores in-frame clones only, minus some. The sample has 50,000 or so clones; around 77% are singletons. The sequence was obtained from an adult with mismatch repair-deficient cancer. The sample here was PBMCs, taken before pembrolizumab treatment. The genes are TRBV11-2 and TRBJ1-3; TRBD1 matches 8 bases. The CDR3 nucleotides are TGTGCCACCAGACAGGGGCCCTCTGGAAACACCATATATTTT. This gives the protein CATRQGPSGNTIYF.